This TCR beta chain came from a study of shared clonotypes between healthy human individuals. Positive CCR7 selection of CD45RO-negative cells yielded the naive CD8 cells, and terminally differentiated effector memory CD45RA+ cells were excluded. The germline V and J ends were trimmed by 8 bases and 3 bases, with 17 bases remaining between them. This CDR3 has 13 amino acids. Per germline, CDR1 GTSNPN and CDR2 SVGIG (reference sequence). The assay was immunoSEQ multiplex PCR, and TCRdb's table has in-frame clones only and misses some. Among roughly 590,000 clones listed, over 95% were seen once. The sequenced sample was naive CD8+ T cells sorted from blood. The clonotype was recovered from a woman aged 25 to 39 in good health. The V and J genes are TRBV30 and TRBJ2-7; a possible D gene is TRBD1 (6 bases). CDR3 nucleotides: TGTGCCAGCCGGGACACGCGAGACTACGAGCAGTACTTC. Amino acid sequence: CASRDTRDYEQYF.